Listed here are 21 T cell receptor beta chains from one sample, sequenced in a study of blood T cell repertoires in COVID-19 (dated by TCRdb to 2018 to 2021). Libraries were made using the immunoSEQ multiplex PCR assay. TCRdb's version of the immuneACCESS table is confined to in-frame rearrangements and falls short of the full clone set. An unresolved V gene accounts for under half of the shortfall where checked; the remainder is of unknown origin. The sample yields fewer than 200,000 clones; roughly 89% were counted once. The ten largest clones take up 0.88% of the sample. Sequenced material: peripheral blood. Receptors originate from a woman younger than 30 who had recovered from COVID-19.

The CDR3 nucleotides read TGTGCCAGCAGTTACCCAATAAGGGGAAGGGGGGAGCTGTTTTTT. Translation: CASSYPIRGRGELFF. The rearrangement uses TRBV6-2 or TRBV6-3 and TRBJ2-2; D is perhaps TRBD1 (5 bases). The CDR3 spans 15 residues. CDR1 is MNHEY, CDR2 SVGEGT, per germline. Trimming pared 2 bases from V and 8 bases from J, leaving 15 bases between.

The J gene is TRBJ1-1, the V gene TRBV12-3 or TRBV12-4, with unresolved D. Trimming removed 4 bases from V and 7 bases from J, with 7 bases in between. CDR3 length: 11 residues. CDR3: CASSSRGEAFF. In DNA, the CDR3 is TGTGCCAGCAGTTCCCGAGGTGAAGCTTTCTTT.

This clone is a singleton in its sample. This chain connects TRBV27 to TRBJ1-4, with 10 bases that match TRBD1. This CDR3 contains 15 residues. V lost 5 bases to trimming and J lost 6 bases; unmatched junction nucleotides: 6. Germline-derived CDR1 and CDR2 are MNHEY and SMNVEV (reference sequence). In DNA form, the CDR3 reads TGTGCCAGCAGTCCCTCGGGACAGGGGTATGAAAAACTGTTTTTT. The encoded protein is CASSPSGQGYEKLFF.

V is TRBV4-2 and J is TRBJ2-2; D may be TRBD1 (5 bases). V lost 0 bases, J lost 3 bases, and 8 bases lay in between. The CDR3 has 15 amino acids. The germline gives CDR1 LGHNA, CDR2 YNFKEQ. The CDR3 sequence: CASSQEDTYTGELFF. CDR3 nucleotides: TGTGCCAGCAGCCAAGAGGACACTTACACCGGGGAGCTGTTTTTT.

The DNA of the CDR3 is TGCGCCAGCAGTGGTGGGACAGGGGGCGGTTCACCCCTCCACTTT. Its protein product is CASSGGTGGGSPLHF. The chain uses TRBV4-3 and TRBJ1-6, with 12 bases fitting TRBD1. CDR3 length: 15 residues. Unmatched junction bases numbered 6, after V lost 6 bases and J lost 9 bases. In germline, CDR1 is LGHNA, CDR2 YSLEER.

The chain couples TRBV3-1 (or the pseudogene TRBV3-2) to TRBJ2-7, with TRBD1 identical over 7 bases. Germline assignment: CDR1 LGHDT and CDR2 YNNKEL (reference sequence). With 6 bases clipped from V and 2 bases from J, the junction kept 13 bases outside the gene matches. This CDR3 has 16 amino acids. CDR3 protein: CASRPPGTGETYEQYV. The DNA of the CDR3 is TGTGCCAGCAGACCCCCGGGCACAGGGGAAACCTACGAGCAGTACGTC.

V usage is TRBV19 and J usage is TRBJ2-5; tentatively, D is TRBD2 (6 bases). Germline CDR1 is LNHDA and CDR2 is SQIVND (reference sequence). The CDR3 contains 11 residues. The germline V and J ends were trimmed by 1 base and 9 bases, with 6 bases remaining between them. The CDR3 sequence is CASSIGRAQYF. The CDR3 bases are TGTGCCAGTAGTATAGGGAGGGCCCAGTACTTC.

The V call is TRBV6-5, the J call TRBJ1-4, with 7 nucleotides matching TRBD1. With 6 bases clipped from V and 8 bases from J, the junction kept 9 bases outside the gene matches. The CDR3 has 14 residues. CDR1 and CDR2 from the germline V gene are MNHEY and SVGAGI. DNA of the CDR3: TGTGCCAGCAGGGCAAGACAGGGAGTCGAAAAACTGTTTTTT. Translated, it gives CASRARQGVEKLFF.

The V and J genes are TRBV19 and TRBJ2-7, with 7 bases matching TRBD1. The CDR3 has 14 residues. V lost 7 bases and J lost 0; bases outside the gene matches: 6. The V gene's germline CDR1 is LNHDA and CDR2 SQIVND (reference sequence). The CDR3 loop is CASTRDSNSYEQYF. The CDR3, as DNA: TGTGCCAGTACCCGGGACAGTAACTCCTACGAGCAGTACTTC.

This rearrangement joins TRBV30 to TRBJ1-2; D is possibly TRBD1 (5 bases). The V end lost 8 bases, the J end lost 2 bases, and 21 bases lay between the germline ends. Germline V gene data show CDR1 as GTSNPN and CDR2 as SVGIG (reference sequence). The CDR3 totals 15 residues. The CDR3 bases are TGTGCCCAAGCTATATTCTCCGGGGGGAACTATGGCTACACCTTC. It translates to CAQAIFSGGNYGYTF.

The CDR3 DNA is TGTGCCAGCAGCCCGGGAGGGTTAGCGCTCGAGACCCAGTACTTC. This codes for CASSPGGLALETQYF. The chain uses TRBV5-6 and TRBJ2-5; 8 bases agree with TRBD2. Germline V gives CDR1 SGHDT, CDR2 YYEEEE. This CDR3 comprises 15 residues. Trimming at V came to 4 bases and at J to 5 bases, leaving 10 bases not matched to a gene.

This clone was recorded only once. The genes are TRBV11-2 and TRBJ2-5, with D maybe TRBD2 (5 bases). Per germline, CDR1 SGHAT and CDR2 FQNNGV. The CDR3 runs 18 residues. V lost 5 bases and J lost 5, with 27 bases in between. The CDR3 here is CASSNASGWTYDGETQYF. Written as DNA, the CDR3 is TGTGCCAGCAGCAATGCCTCGGGGTGGACGTACGACGGGGAGACCCAGTACTTC.

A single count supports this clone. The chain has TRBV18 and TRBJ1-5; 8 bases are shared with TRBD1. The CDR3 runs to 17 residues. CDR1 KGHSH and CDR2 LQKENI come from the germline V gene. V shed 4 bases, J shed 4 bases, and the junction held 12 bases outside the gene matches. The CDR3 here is CASSQADRDRKNQPQHF. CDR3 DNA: TGTGCCAGCTCACAGGCGGACAGGGACCGGAAGAATCAGCCCCAGCATTTT. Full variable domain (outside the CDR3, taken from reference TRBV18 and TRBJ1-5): NAGVMQNPRHLVRRRGQEARLRCSPMKGHSHVYWYRQLPEEGLKFMVYLQKENIIDESGMPKERFSAEFPKEGPSILRIQQVVRGDSAAYFCASSQADRDRKNQPQHFGDGTRLSIL.

In DNA form, the CDR3 reads TGTGCCACCAGTGATCGACAGGGGAACGGCTACACCTTC. Translating gives CATSDRQGNGYTF. The rearrangement uses TRBV24-1 and TRBJ1-2, with TRBD1 matching 8 bases. CDR1 KGHDR and CDR2 SFDVKD come from the germline V gene. There are 13 residues in the CDR3. V gave up 3 bases and J gave up 8 bases; unmatched junction bases: 4.

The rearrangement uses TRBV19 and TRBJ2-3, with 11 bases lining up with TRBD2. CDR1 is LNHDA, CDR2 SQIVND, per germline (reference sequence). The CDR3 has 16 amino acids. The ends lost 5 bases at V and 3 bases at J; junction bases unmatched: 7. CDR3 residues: CASSGRLAGITDTQYF. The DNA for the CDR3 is TGTGCCAGTAGTGGACGACTAGCGGGAATAACAGATACGCAGTATTTT.

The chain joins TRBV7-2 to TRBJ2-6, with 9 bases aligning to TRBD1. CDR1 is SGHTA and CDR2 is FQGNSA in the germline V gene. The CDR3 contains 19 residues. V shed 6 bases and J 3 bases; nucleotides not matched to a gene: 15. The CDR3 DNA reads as TGTGCCAGCAGAGGGGGATCCGGGACAGGGATAGTTGGGGCCAACGTCCTGACTTTC. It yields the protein CASRGGSGTGIVGANVLTF. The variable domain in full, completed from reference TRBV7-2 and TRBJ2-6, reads GAGVSQSPSNKVTEKGKDVELRCDPISGHTALYWYRQSLGQGLEFLIYFQGNSAPDKSGLPSDRFSAERTGGSVSTLTIQRTQQEDSAVYLCASRGGSGTGIVGANVLTFGAGSRLTVL.

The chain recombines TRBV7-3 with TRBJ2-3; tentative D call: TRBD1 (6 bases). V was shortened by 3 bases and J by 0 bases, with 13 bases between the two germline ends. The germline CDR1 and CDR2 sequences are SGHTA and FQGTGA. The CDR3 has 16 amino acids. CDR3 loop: CASSLFQGSSTDTQYF. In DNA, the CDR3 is TGTGCCAGCAGCTTGTTTCAGGGGTCTAGCACAGATACGCAGTATTTT.

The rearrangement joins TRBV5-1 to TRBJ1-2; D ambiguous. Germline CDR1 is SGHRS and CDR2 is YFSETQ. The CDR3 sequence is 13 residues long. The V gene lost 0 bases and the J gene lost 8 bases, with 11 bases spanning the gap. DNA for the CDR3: TGCGCCAGCAGCTTGGTTGTGGGAGGCGGCTACACCTTC. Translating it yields CASSLVVGGGYTF.

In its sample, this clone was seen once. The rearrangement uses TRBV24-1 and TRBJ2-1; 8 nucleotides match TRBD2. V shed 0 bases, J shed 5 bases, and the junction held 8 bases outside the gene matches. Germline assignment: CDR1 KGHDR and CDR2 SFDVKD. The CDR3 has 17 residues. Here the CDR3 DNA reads TGTGCCACCAGTGATTTGTCGAGGACTAGCTCTGACAATGAGCAGTTCTTC. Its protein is CATSDLSRTSSDNEQFF.

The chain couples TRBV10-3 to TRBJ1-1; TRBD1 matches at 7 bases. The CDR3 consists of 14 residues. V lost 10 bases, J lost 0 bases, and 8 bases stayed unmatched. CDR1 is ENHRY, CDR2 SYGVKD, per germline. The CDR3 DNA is TGTGCCACCAAAGTGACAGGGTTGAACACTGAAGCTTTCTTT. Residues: CATKVTGLNTEAFF.

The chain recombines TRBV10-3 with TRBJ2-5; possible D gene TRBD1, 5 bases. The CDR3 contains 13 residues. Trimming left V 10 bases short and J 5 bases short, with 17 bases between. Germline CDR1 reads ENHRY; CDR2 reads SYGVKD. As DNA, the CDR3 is TGTGCCAACCAGGACGGGCCAGGGGAGACCCAGTACTTC. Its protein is CANQDGPGETQYF.